A selection of T cell receptor beta chains follows, all from one sample in a study of blood T cell repertoires in COVID-19. Libraries were prepared by immunoSEQ multiplex PCR; TCRdb keeps only in-frame clonotypes and omits some of them. The sample has tens of thousands of clones; 85% to 90% are singletons. Sequenced sample: peripheral blood. The receptors originated from a human donor in a cohort sampled during active COVID-19. Each CDR3 is given with its conserved first and last residue. D genes are given only for firm matches. Where a row states a size, it is once, few, many or the class of an expanded clone; other rows omit it.

>-|TRBV29-1|TRBJ1-5|TRBD1
CSVGLGQERGQPQHF
TGCAGCGTTGGCCTGGGACAGGAGCGGGGCCAGCCCCAGCATTTT
>-|TRBV5-1|TRBJ2-7|TRBD2
CASSSGLAGRSSYEQYF
TGCGCCAGCAGCTCGGGACTAGCGGGTCGGAGCTCCTACGAGCAGTACTTC
>-|TRBV25-1|TRBJ1-2|-
CATRGQGNGGNYGYTF
TGTGCCACCAGGGGTCAGGGAAACGGAGGGAACTATGGCTACACCTTC
>-|TRBV25-1|TRBJ2-7|-
CASTPLGAYEQYF
TGTGCCAGCACCCCACTTGGAGCCTACGAGCAGTACTTC
>once|TRBV5-1|TRBJ1-1|TRBD1
CASSPQGGTEAFF
TGCGCCAGCAGCCCCCAGGGGGGCACTGAAGCTTTCTTT
>-|TRBV19|TRBJ2-3|TRBD2
CASSRRLAGGSDTQYF
TGTGCCAGTAGTCGCCGACTAGCGGGAGGATCCGATACGCAGTATTTT
>once|TRBV7-2|TRBJ1-6|-
CASSFGPTGGSPLHF
TGTGCCAGCAGCTTTGGGCCGACAGGTGGATCACCCCTCCACTTT
>-|TRBV5-8|TRBJ1-5|-
CASSLGRVNNQPQHF
TGTGCCAGCAGCTTGGGGAGGGTAAACAATCAGCCCCAGCATTTT
>-|TRBV7-9|TRBJ2-3|TRBD1
CASLGAGGMDTQYF
TGTGCCAGCCTCGGGGCAGGGGGCATGGATACGCAGTATTTT
>-|TRBV27|TRBJ1-4|-
CASSFPGKLFF
TGTGCCAGCAGTTTCCCCGGAAAACTGTTTTTT
>-|TRBV7-2|TRBJ1-4|-
CASSRDSATNEKLFF
TGTGCCAGCAGTCGGGACTCTGCAACTAATGAAAAACTGTTTTTT
>few|TRBV29-1|TRBJ2-1|TRBD2
CSVGSAGAYSYNEQFF
TGCAGCGTTGGCTCTGCGGGAGCCTACTCCTACAATGAGCAGTTCTTC
>-|TRBV5-1|TRBJ1-5|TRBD1
CASSSGTGRGQPQHF
TGCGCCAGCAGCTCCGGGACAGGGCGCGGTCAGCCCCAGCATTTT
>-|TRBV7-2|TRBJ1-1|-
CASSPFVSTEAFF
TGTGCCAGCAGCCCTTTTGTCTCCACTGAAGCTTTCTTT
>once|TRBV9|TRBJ2-3|-
CASSASLARTDTQYF
TGTGCCAGCAGCGCATCCTTAGCGAGGACAGATACGCAGTATTTT
>-|TRBV27|TRBJ2-7|TRBD2
CASSPGTSGEYEQYF
TGTGCCAGCAGTCCAGGGACTAGCGGGGAGTACGAGCAGTACTTC
>-|TRBV19|TRBJ2-1|TRBD1
CASSTRQGMSNEQFF
TGTGCCAGTAGCACCCGACAGGGGATGTCCAATGAGCAGTTCTTC
>-|TRBV6-5|TRBJ2-1|TRBD2
CASSYSGTSGYNEQFF
TGTGCCAGCAGTTACTCGGGGACTAGCGGGTACAATGAGCAGTTCTTC
>-|TRBV6-5|TRBJ1-4|TRBD1
CASSTGAMNEKLFF
TGTGCCAGCAGTACAGGGGCCATGAATGAAAAACTGTTTTTT
>-|TRBV5-1|TRBJ2-3|TRBD2
CASSGGSTGTSADTQYF
TGCGCCAGCAGCGGCGGGTCTACCGGGACTAGTGCAGATACGCAGTATTTT
>-|TRBV24-1|TRBJ2-6|-
CATSDPGAGANVLTF
TGTGCCACCAGTGATCCAGGGGCTGGGGCCAACGTCCTGACTTTC
>-|TRBV11-1|TRBJ2-5|-
CASSLRGFGETQYF
TGTGCCAGCAGCTTAAGGGGGTTCGGGGAGACCCAGTACTTC
>-|TRBV6-5|TRBJ2-4|-
CASSPDRAKNIQYF
TGTGCCAGCAGTCCAGACAGAGCCAAAAACATTCAGTACTTC
>-|TRBV30|TRBJ2-7|TRBD2
CAWSTGGGEYF
TGTGCCTGGAGCACGGGGGGAGGGGAGTACTTC
>-|TRBV4-1|TRBJ1-2|-
CASSQRTGGYTF
TGCGCCAGCAGTCAGAGGACGGGAGGCTACACCTTC
>-|TRBV21-1|TRBJ2-1|-
CASCRGGPYNEQFF
TGTGCCAGCTGCAGGGGGGGGCCTTACAATGAGCAGTTCTTC
>few|TRBV3-1/TRBV3-2|TRBJ2-7|-
CASSPSLSYEQYF
TGTGCCAGCAGCCCTTCCCTCTCCTACGAGCAGTACTTC
>few|TRBV7-3|TRBJ1-1|-
CASSLTGASTEAFF
TGTGCCAGCAGCTTAACAGGGGCCAGCACTGAAGCTTTCTTT
>few|TRBV30|TRBJ1-5|-
CAWSVGGSQPQHF
TGTGCCTGGAGTGTAGGGGGTTCCCAGCCCCAGCATTTT
>-|TRBV29-1|TRBJ2-3|TRBD2
CSVKGTSGRATDTQYF
TGCAGCGTTAAGGGGACTAGCGGGAGGGCCACAGATACGCAGTATTTT
>-|TRBV27|TRBJ1-2|TRBD1
CASADRGGGRWGYTF
TGTGCCAGCGCAGACAGGGGAGGGGGCCGTTGGGGCTACACCTTC
>-|TRBV12-5|TRBJ2-3|-
CASGPTGTSSTDTQYF
TGTGCTAGTGGGCCGACAGGTACCTCTAGCACAGATACGCAGTATTTT
>-|TRBV11-2|TRBJ2-7|-
CASSVATASYEQYF
TGTGCCAGCAGTGTGGCCACAGCTTCCTACGAGCAGTACTTC
>-|TRBV20-1|TRBJ2-2|-
CSAPLRGVLFF
TGCAGTGCTCCCCTGCGGGGAGTGCTGTTTTTT
>-|TRBV9|TRBJ1-6|-
CASASLGGYNSPLHF
TGTGCCAGCGCAAGTCTTGGCGGTTATAATTCACCCCTCCACTTT
>once|TRBV19|TRBJ2-3|-
CASSMRGGRTDTQYF
TGTGCCAGTAGTATGAGGGGGGGACGCACAGATACGCAGTATTTT